These 21 T cell receptor beta chains were all obtained from the same sample, sequenced in a study of stem cell transplantation in POMP-related autoinflammatory disease. Profiled with immunoSEQ multiplex PCR; TCRdb holds only in-frame clones, not every one. In the table there are around 2,200 clones, roughly 84% of which are singletons. The source was Tregs from PBMCs, collected after stem cell transplantation. The receptors stem from a human patient with POMP-related autoinflammation and immune dysregulation (PRAID). Among the T cells, some may be from the graft donor.

The chain recombines TRBV6-5 with TRBJ2-7; perhaps TRBD1 as D (5 bases). The CDR3 runs 14 residues. Germline assignment: CDR1 MNHEY and CDR2 SVGAGI. V shed 8 bases and J shed 4 bases, with 18 bases lying between them. CDR3 region: CASQGGYRKYEQYV. CDR3 DNA: TGTGCCAGCCAGGGCGGATATCGGAAATACGAGCAGTACGTC.

This clone appeared once. The CDR3 region is CASSLVARSTDTQYF. CDR3 bases: TGCGCCAGCAGCTTGGTGGCCCGGAGCACAGATACGCAGTATTTT. The rearrangement uses TRBV5-1 and TRBJ2-3; D remains ambiguous. This CDR3 comprises 15 residues. V gave up 0 bases and J gave up 0 bases, with 8 bases separating them. Germline lookup yields CDR1 SGHRS and CDR2 YFSETQ.

The genes are TRBV18 and TRBJ2-7; D might be TRBD2 (5 bases). Germline assignment: CDR1 KGHSH and CDR2 LQKENI. The CDR3 contains 15 residues. Between the trimmed V and J ends, which lost 3 bases and 4 bases, there was a span of 16 bases. The CDR3 nucleotides are TGTGCCAGCTCACCTAACGGCTGGGAGCTTTACGAGCAGTACTTC. Amino acids: CASSPNGWELYEQYF.

The V and J genes are TRBV27 and TRBJ1-2; possible D gene TRBD1, 5 bases. Trimming removed 2 bases from V and 6 bases from J, with 10 bases in between. Germline CDR1 and CDR2: MNHEY and SMNVEV (reference sequence). This CDR3 region has 13 residues. The CDR3 loop reads CASSLGQGNGYTF. Here the CDR3 DNA reads TGTGCCAGCAGTTTAGGGCAGGGAAATGGCTACACCTTC.

The V call is TRBV19, the J call TRBJ2-2; TRBD1 agrees at 8 bases. The CDR3 runs to 16 residues. V lost 6 bases and J lost 1; bases outside the gene matches: 7. In germline, CDR1 is LNHDA, CDR2 SQIVND (reference sequence). The CDR3 is CASRKTGTGNTGELFF. In DNA, the CDR3 is TGTGCCAGTAGAAAAACCGGGACAGGGAACACCGGGGAGCTGTTTTTT.

In its sample, this clone was seen once. The V call is TRBV21-1, the J call TRBJ2-7; the table's D gene call, TRBD1, was not cross checked with the DNA. TRBV21-1 counts as a pseudogene. The CDR3 consists of 13 residues. The CDR3 DNA reads as TGTGCCAGCAGCACTGGGGCCTCCTACGAGCAGTACGTC. It yields the protein CASSTGASYEQYV.

The rearrangement uses TRBV7-9 and TRBJ1-4; D unresolved. CDR3 length: 19 residues. Germline V CDR1 and CDR2: SEHNR, FQNEAQ (reference sequence). V was trimmed by 1 base and J by 0 bases, leaving 18 bases between them. The chain's CDR3 is CASSLGRASTPATNEKLFF. The DNA for the CDR3 is TGTGCCAGCAGCTTAGGTCGGGCATCCACTCCTGCAACTAATGAAAAACTGTTTTTT.

The V call is TRBV4-1, the J call TRBJ1-1; D is uncertain. Germline lookup yields CDR1 MGHRA and CDR2 YSYEKL. The CDR3 extends over 19 amino acids. The ends were cut back, 2 bases at V and 3 bases at J, with 25 bases in the middle. As DNA, the CDR3 is TGCGCCAGCAGCCAACTCCGACCAAAAAAGCCGGGAAAGGACACTGAAGCTTTCTTT. The encoded protein is CASSQLRPKKPGKDTEAFF.

This chain connects TRBV7-2 to TRBJ2-4; 8 nucleotides line up with TRBD1. The CDR3 length is 15 residues. Trimming cost V 0 bases and J 8 bases; bases outside gene matches: 6. Germline values: CDR1 SGHTA, CDR2 FQGNSA. CDR3 in DNA: TGTGCCAGCAGCTTAGCGGCCAGGGGGCGTGACATTCAGTACTTC. Amino acid sequence: CASSLAARGRDIQYF. Together with reference TRBV7-2 and TRBJ2-4, the CDR3 gives the full variable domain: GAGVSQSPSNKVTEKGKDVELRCDPISGHTALYWYRQSLGQGLEFLIYFQGNSAPDKSGLPSDRFSAERTGGSVSTLTIQRTQQEDSAVYLCASSLAARGRDIQYFGAGTRLSVL.

The gene calls are TRBV5-1 and TRBJ2-2, with 9 nucleotides matching TRBD2. There are 18 residues in the CDR3. J was trimmed by 7 bases and V by 0 bases; bases with no gene match: 13. The germline V gene encodes CDR1 SGHRS and CDR2 YFSETQ. The CDR3 sequence is CASSLAPGGGASIGELFF. The CDR3 nucleotides are TGCGCCAGCAGCTTGGCCCCCGGCGGGGGGGCATCCATCGGGGAGCTGTTTTTT.

The chain joins TRBV27 to TRBJ2-7; 12 positions match TRBD2. The germline gives CDR1 MNHEY, CDR2 SMNVEV (reference sequence). J lost 3 bases, V lost 5 bases, and 2 bases had no gene match. This CDR3 has 14 residues. Written as DNA, the CDR3 is TGTGCCAGCAGTAGACTAGCGGGAGTCTACGAGCAGTACTTC. This gives the protein CASSRLAGVYEQYF.

This chain connects TRBV5-1 to TRBJ1-5, with a weak D call TRBD1 (5 bases). The germline V gene has CDR1 SGHRS and CDR2 YFSETQ. V was pared by 0 bases and J by 3 bases, with 10 bases between. The CDR3 is 15 amino acids. Here the CDR3 DNA reads TGCGCCAGCAGCTTGGACGGGGGACCCAATCAGCCCCAGCATTTT. Translation gives CASSLDGGPNQPQHF.

The chain employs TRBV11-2 and TRBJ2-7; TRBD2 matches at 8 bases. Germline CDR1 and CDR2: SGHAT and FQNNGV. The trim removed 3 bases at V and 3 bases at J, leaving 13 bases unmatched. CDR3 length: 17 residues. CDR3 in DNA: TGTGCCAGCAGCTTGGCCCCGGGGGGGATGTCTCTCTACGAGCAGTACTTC. It encodes CASSLAPGGMSLYEQYF.

The chain carries TRBV7-2 and TRBJ2-7; the match to TRBD2 covers 14 bases. The V segment lost 5 bases and the J segment 5 bases; nucleotides outside the gene matches: 8. Germline V gene lookup returns CDR1 SGHTA and CDR2 FQGNSA. The CDR3 loop spans 16 amino acids. The CDR3 sequence: CASSPGLAGVLDEQYF. The CDR3 DNA sequence: TGTGCCAGCAGCCCGGGACTAGCGGGAGTTTTGGACGAGCAGTACTTC.

The CDR3 loop reads CASSVSCPISYINSPLHF. The CDR3 DNA follows: TGTGCCAGCAGCGTAAGCTGTCCCATTTCATACATTAATTCACCCCTCCACTTT. This sequence joins TRBV3-1 (or the pseudogene TRBV3-2) and TRBJ1-6; D uncertain. The CDR3 is 18 residues long. Germline V gene data show CDR1 as LGHDT and CDR2 as YNNKEL (reference sequence). The V end lost 5 bases, the J end lost 6 bases, and 23 bases lay between the germline ends.

The chain employs TRBV7-8 and TRBJ1-2; possibly TRBD1 for D (6 bases). The germline CDR1 and CDR2 sequences are SGHVS and FQNEAQ. The CDR3 covers 14 residues. V was trimmed by 4 bases and J by 4 bases, leaving 13 bases between them. The CDR3 reads CASSSRTVPYGYTF. The CDR3 bases are TGTGCCAGCAGCTCCAGGACAGTCCCCTATGGCTACACCTTC. The full variable domain, rest sourced from reference TRBV7-8 and TRBJ1-2, is GAGVSQSPRYKVAKRGQDVALRCDPISGHVSLFWYQQALGQGPEFLTYFQNEAQLDKSGLPSDRFFAERPEGSVSTLKIQRTQQEDSAVYLCASSSRTVPYGYTFGSGTRLTVV.

This chain joins TRBV29-1 and TRBJ2-1; TRBD2 matches 7 bases. Germline CDR1 and CDR2: SQVTM and ANQGSEA. The CDR3 contains 13 residues. The ends lost 8 bases at V and 0 bases at J; junction bases unmatched: 4. CDR3: CSHTSDSYNEQFF. CDR3 in DNA: TGCAGCCACACTAGCGACTCCTACAATGAGCAGTTCTTC.

The chain carries TRBV5-4 and TRBJ2-1; a weak D match, TRBD1 (5 bases). The CDR3 length is 12 residues. Trimming shortened V by 5 bases and J by 10 bases, and 13 bases separated the two germline ends. Germline loops: CDR1 SGHNT, CDR2 YYREEE (reference sequence). CDR3: CASRSQGDEQFF. The CDR3 nucleotides read TGTGCCAGCAGGTCCCAGGGTGACGAGCAGTTCTTC.

The gene calls are TRBV28 and TRBJ2-7, with 9 bases fitting TRBD1. The CDR3 sequence is 14 residues long. V trimming: 6 bases; J trimming: 6 bases; junction bases outside the gene matches: 9. CDR1 is MDHEN, CDR2 SYDVKM, per germline. The DNA for the CDR3 is TGTGCCAGCAGAAAATCGGGACAGGGACTCGAGCAGTACTTC. Its protein product is CASRKSGQGLEQYF.

In nucleotides, the CDR3 is TGTGCCAGCAGCGGCAGGATCTCCTACGAGCAGTACTTC. Amino acid sequence: CASSGRISYEQYF. The V call is TRBV11-2, the J call TRBJ2-7; the D is unclear. Germline assignment: CDR1 SGHAT and CDR2 FQNNGV. The V end lost 5 bases, the J end lost 0 bases, and 8 bases lay between the germline ends. The CDR3 sequence is 13 residues long.

The chain uses TRBV28 and TRBJ1-3, with 8 bases identical to TRBD1. J lost 0 bases, V lost 5 bases, and 6 bases had no gene match. This CDR3 is built from 16 residues. The germline V gene encodes CDR1 MDHEN and CDR2 SYDVKM. CDR3 sequence: CASSPAGGLSGNTIYF. CDR3 bases: TGTGCCAGCAGTCCCGCAGGGGGCCTCTCTGGAAACACCATATATTTT.